This T cell receptor (beta chain) appears in the sequencing data of a study of blood T cell repertoires in COVID-19. In the source study's methods: Amplification from reference gene primers served as the basis for estimated nucleated cell counts. The data were produced by immunoSEQ multiplex PCR, yet TCRdb's version contains in-frame clones alone and is incomplete. The V and J calls and clone size were taken over from that table, and D and trimming were inferred from the DNA. The sample includes about 260,000 clones, roughly 88% of them seen just once. This TCR derives from a woman between 45 and 65 years old who had recovered from COVID-19. The sample comprised PBMCs or T cells enriched from blood (not recorded which).

DNA for the CDR3: TGTGCCAGCAGCGAAAGCGTGGTGGGGGGAACTGAAGCTTTCTTT. It is translated as CASSESVVGGTEAFF. The chain couples TRBV11-3 to TRBJ1-1, with TRBD1 as a possible D gene (5 bases). The CDR3 length is 15 residues. V was pared by 5 bases and J by 5 bases, with 18 bases between. Germline V lookup: CDR1 SGHNT, CDR2 YENEEA.